Detailed here is one T cell receptor beta chain. The entry originates in a study of blood T cell repertoires in COVID-19. The table came from immunoSEQ multiplex PCR; TCRdb's copy has only in-frame clones and leaves some out. The data hold some 220,000 clones, with approximately 83% observed a single time. The sequence came from a middle-aged woman with acute COVID-19. Sequencing was carried out using PBMCs or T cells enriched from blood (not recorded which).

Written as DNA, the CDR3 is TGTGCCAGCAGTCAATGGGGGACTGGGCGCTCTGGAAACACCATATATTTT. Protein: CASSQWGTGRSGNTIYF. The chain links TRBV7-2 to TRBJ1-3, with D possibly matching TRBD1 (5 bases). The CDR3 covers 17 residues. Germline values: CDR1 SGHTA, CDR2 FQGNSA. Trimming removed 6 bases from V and 0 bases from J, with 18 bases in between.